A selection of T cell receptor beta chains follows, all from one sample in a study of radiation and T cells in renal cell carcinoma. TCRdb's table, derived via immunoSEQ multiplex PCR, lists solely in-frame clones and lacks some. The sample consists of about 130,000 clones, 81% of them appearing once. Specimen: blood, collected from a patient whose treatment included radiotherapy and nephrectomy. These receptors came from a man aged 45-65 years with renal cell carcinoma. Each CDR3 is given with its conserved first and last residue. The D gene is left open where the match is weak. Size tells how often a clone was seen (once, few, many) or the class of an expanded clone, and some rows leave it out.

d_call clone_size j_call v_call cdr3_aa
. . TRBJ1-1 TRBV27 CASSYRGNTEAFF
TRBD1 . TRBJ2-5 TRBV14 CASSPLTTGGVETQYF
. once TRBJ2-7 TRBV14 CASSSGRGTSYEQYF
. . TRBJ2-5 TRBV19 CASSDPRGFEYQETQYF
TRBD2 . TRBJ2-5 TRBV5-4 CASSLGGREETQYF
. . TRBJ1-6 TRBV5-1 CASSLISGDNSPLHF
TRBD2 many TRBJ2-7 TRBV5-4 CASSFLAGDRYEQYF
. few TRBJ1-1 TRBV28 CASSLGWGRGTEAFF
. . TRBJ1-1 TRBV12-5 CASGPPGSFKAFF
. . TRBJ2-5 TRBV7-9 CASGIQGLPSETQYF
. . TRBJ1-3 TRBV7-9 CASSPGSGNTIYF
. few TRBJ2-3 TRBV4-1 CASSQDPGVTQYF
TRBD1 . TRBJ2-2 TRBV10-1 CASSENTGGNTGELFF
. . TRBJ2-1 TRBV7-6 CASSSAAYSEQFF
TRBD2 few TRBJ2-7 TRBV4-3 CASSQDNRGAGGAYEQYF
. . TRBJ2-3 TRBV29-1 CSVKIRGTDTQYF
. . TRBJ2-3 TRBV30 CAWSVQVSTDTQYF
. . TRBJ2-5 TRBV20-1 CSEKIQETQYF
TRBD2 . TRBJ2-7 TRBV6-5 CASSQAGGSYEQYF
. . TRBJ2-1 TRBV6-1 CASGGVYEQFF
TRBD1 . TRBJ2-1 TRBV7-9 CASSGDRGYNEQFF
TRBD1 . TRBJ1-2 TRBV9 CASSVGGQGAYGYTF
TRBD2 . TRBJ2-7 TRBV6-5 CASTSVAGTYEQYF
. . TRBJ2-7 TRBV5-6 CASSTQGGSYEQYF
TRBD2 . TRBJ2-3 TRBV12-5 CASGLASGLTDTQYF
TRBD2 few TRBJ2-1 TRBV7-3 CASSPSGGVYEQFF
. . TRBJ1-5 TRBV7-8 CASSLVGGRLNQPQHF
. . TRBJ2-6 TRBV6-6 CAGKQGANVLTF
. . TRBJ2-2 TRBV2 CASSAQGAGELFF
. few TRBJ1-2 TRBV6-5 CASRPFGVGVDGYTF
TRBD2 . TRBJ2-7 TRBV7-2 CASSPSGLAGEPYEQYF
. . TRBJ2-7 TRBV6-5 CASRTGGEQYF
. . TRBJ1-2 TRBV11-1 CASSLEPGGDGYTF
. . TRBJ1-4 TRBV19 CASSLEGEKLFF
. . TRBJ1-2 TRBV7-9 CASSFSEQDGYTF
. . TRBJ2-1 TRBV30 CARAWGNEQFF
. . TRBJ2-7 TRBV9 CASSGGSSYEQYF
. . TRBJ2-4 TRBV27 CASAAEGKNIQYF
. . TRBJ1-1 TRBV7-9 CASSLGQGYTEAFF
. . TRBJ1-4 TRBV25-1 CASSDWESPSNEKLFF
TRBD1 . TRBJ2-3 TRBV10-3 CAISPSDRVSDTQYF
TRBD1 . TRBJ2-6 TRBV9 CASSGQGAGANVLTF
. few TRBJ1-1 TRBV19 CASIGGAVNTEAFF
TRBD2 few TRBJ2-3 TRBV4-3 CASSHGSIAGWADTQYF